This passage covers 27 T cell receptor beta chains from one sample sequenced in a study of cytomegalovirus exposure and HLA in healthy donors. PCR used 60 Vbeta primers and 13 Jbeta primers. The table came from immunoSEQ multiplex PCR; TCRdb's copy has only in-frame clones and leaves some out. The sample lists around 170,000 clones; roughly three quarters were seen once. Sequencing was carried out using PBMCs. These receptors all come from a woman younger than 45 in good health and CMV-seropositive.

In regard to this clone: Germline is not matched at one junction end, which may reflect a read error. The CDR3 coding sequence is TGTGCCAGCAGCTCTAACAGTCAGTACTTC. Translating gives CASSSNSQYF. V usage is TRBV11-3 and J usage is TRBJ2-4; D remains unclear. The CDR3 spans 10 residues. The germline gives CDR1 SGHNT, CDR2 YENEEA. Combining the CDR3 with reference TRBV11-3 and TRBJ2-4 gives the whole variable domain EAGVVQSPRYKIIEKKQPVAFWCNPISGHNTLYWYLQNLGQGPELLIRYENEEAVDDSQLPKDRFSAERLKGVDSTLKIQPAELGDSAVYLCASSSNSQYFGAGTRLSVL.

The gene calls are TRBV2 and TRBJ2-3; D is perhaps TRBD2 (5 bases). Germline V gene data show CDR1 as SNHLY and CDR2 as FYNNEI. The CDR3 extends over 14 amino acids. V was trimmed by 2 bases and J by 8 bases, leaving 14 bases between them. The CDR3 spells CASSERASSPTQYF. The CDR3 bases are TGTGCCAGCAGTGAACGGGCTAGCAGCCCTACGCAGTATTTT.

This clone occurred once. The CDR3 DNA follows: TGCAGTGCTAGAGGGTATCAGGAAGCTTTCTTT. It encodes CSARGYQEAFF. The genes are TRBV20-1 and TRBJ1-1; no clear D gene. The CDR3 length is 11 residues. Germline V lookup: CDR1 DFQATT, CDR2 SNEGSKA (reference sequence). Trimming took 1 base from V and 8 from J, leaving 8 bases between them.

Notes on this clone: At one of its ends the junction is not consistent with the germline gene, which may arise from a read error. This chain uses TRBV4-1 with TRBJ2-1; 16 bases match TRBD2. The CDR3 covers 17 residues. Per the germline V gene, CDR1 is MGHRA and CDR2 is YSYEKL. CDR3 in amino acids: CTSSQAGLAGGMYEQFF. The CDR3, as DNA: TGCACCAGCAGCCAGGCGGGACTAGCGGGGGGGATGTATGAGCAGTTCTTC.

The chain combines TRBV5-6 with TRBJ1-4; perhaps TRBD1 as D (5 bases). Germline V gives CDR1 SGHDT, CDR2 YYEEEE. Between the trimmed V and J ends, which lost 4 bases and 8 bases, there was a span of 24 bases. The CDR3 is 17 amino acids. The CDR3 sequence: CASSRGPLGRDEEKLFF. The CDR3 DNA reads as TGTGCCAGCAGCCGGGGCCCCCTGGGGAGGGACGAGGAAAAACTGTTTTTT.

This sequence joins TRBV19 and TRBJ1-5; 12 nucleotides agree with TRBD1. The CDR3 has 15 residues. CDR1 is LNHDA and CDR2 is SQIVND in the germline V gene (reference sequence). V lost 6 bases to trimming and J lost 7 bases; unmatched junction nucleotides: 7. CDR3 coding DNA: TGTGCCAGTAGCCTAGGGACAGGGGGCGAACAGCCCCAGCATTTT. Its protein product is CASSLGTGGEQPQHF. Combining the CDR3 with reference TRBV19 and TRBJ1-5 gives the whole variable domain DGGITQSPKYLFRKEGQNVTLSCEQNLNHDAMYWYRQDPGQGLRLIYYSQIVNDFQKGDIAEGYSVSREKKESFPLTVTSAQKNPTAFYLCASSLGTGGEQPQHFGDGTRLSIL.

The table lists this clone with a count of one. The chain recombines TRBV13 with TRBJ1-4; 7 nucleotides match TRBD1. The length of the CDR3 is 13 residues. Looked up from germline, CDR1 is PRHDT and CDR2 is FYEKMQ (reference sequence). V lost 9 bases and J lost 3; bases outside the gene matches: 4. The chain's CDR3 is CASQGQPNEKLFF. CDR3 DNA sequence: TGTGCCAGTCAGGGACAGCCTAATGAAAAACTGTTTTTT. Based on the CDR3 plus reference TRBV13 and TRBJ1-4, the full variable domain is AAGVIQSPRHLIKEKRETATLKCYPIPRHDTVYWYQQGPGQDPQFLISFYEKMQSDKGSIPDRFSAQQFSDYHSELNMSSLELGDSALYFCASQGQPNEKLFFGSGTQLSVL.

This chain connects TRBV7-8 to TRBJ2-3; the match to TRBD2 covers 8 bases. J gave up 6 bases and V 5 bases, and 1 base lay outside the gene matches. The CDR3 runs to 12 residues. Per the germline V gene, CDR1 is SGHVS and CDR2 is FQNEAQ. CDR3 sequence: CASSGGGDTQYF. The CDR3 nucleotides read TGTGCCAGCAGCGGCGGGGGGGATACGCAGTATTTT.

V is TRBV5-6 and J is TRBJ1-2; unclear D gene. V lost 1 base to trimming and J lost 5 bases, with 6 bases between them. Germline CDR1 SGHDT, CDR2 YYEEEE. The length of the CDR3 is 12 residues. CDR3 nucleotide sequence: TGTGCCAGCAGCTTGCCCCTATATGGCTACACCTTC. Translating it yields CASSLPLYGYTF.

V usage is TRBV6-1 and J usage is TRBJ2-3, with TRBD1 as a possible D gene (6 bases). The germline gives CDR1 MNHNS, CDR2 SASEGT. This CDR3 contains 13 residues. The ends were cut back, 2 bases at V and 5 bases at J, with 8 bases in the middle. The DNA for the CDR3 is TGTGCCAGCAGTGAACAGGGGCGAGATACGCAGTATTTT. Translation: CASSEQGRDTQYF.

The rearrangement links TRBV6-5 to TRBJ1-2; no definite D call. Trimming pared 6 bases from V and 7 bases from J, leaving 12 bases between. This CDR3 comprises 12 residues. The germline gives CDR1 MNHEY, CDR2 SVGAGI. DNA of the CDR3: TGTGCCAGCAGAACCATTCTCGGTGGCTACACCTTC. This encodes CASRTILGGYTF.

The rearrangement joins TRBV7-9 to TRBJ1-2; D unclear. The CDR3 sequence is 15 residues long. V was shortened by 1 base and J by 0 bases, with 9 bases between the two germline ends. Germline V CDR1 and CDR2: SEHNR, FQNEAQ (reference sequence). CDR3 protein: CASSLGSDPNYGYTF. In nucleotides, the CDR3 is TGTGCCAGCAGCTTAGGATCAGATCCTAACTATGGCTACACCTTC. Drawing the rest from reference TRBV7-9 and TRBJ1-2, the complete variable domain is DTGVSQNPRHKITKRGQNVTFRCDPISEHNRLYWYRQTLGQGPEFLTYFQNEAQLEKSRLLSDRFSAERPKGSFSTLEIQRTEQGDSAMYLCASSLGSDPNYGYTFGSGTRLTVV.

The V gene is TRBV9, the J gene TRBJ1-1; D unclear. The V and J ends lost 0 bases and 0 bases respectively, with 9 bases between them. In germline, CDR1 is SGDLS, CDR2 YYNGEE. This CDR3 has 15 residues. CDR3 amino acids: CASSVGDTLNTEAFF. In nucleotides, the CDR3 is TGTGCCAGCAGCGTAGGAGACACGTTGAACACTGAAGCTTTCTTT.

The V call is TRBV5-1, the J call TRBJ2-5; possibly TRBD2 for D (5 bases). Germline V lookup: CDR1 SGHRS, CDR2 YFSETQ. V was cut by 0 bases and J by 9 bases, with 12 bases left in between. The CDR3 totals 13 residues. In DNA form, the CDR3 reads TGCGCCAGCAGCTTGGATGATGCGGGTCCCCAGTACTTC. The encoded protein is CASSLDDAGPQYF.

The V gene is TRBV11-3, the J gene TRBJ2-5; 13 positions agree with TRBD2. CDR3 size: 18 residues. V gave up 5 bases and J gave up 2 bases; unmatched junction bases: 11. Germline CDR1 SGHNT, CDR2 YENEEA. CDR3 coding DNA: TGTGCCAGCAGCCTGGGGGCCACTAGCGGGGGGGGACAAGAGACCCAGTACTTC. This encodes CASSLGATSGGGQETQYF.

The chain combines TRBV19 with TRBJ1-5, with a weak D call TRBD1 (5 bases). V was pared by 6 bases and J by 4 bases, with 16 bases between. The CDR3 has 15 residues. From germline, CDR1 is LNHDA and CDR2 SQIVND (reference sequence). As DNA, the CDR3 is TGTGCCAGTAGGCCCTCATGGGAGGGGAATCAGCCCCAGCATTTT. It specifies CASRPSWEGNQPQHF.

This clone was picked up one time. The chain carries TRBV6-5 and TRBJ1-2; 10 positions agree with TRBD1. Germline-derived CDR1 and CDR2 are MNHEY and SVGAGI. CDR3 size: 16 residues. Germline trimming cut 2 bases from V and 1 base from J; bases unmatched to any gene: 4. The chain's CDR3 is CASSYLGQGVNYGYTF. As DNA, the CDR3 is TGTGCCAGCAGTTACCTAGGACAGGGGGTTAACTATGGCTACACCTTC.

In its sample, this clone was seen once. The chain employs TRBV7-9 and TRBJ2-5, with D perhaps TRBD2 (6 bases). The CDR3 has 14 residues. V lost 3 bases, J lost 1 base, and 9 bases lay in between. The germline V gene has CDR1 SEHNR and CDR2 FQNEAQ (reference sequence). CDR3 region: CASSLGLLQETQYF. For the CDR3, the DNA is TGTGCCAGCAGCTTGGGACTCCTCCAAGAGACCCAGTACTTC. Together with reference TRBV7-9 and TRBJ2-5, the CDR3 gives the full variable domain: DTGVSQNPRHKITKRGQNVTFRCDPISEHNRLYWYRQTLGQGPEFLTYFQNEAQLEKSRLLSDRFSAERPKGSFSTLEIQRTEQGDSAMYLCASSLGLLQETQYFGPGTRLLVL.

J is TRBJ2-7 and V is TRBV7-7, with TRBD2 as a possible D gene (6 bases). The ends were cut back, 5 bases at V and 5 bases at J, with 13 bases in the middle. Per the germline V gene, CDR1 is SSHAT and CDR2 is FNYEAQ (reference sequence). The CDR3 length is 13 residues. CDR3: CASSLGSGDEQYF. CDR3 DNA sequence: TGTGCCAGCAGCCTGGGCTCGGGAGACGAGCAGTACTTC.

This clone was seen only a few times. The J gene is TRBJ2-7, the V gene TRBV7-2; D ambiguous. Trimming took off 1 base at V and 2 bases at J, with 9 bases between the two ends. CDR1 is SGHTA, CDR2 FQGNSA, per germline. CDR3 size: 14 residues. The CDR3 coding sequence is TGTGCCAGCAGCTTAGTTGTTGAGACCTACGAGCAGTACTTC. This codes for CASSLVVETYEQYF.

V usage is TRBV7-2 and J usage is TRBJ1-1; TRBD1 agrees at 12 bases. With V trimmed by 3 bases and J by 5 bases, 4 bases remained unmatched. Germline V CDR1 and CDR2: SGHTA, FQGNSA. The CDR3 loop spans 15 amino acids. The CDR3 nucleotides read TGTGCCAGCAGCTTTGGGACAGGGGGCCAGACTGAAGCTTTCTTT. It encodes CASSFGTGGQTEAFF.

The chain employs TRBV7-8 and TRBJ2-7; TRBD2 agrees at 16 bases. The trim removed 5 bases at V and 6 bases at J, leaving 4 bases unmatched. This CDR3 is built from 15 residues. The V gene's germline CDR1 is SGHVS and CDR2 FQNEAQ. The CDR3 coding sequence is TGTGCCAGCAGCCAGGGACTAGCGGGGGGGCCCGAGCAGTACTTC. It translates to CASSQGLAGGPEQYF. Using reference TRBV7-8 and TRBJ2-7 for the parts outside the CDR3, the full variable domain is GAGVSQSPRYKVAKRGQDVALRCDPISGHVSLFWYQQALGQGPEFLTYFQNEAQLDKSGLPSDRFFAERPEGSVSTLKIQRTQQEDSAVYLCASSQGLAGGPEQYFGPGTRLTVT.

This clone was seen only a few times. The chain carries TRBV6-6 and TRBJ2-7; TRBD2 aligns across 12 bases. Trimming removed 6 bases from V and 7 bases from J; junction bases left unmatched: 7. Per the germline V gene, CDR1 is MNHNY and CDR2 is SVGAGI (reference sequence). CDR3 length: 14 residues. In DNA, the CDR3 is TGTGCCAGCAGGCCTAGCGGGGGGGTAGGGGAGCAGTACTTC. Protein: CASRPSGGVGEQYF.

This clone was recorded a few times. This CDR3 is CASSLRQNYGYTF. CDR3 bases: TGTGCCAGCAGTTTGCGACAAAACTATGGCTACACCTTC. The gene calls are TRBV28 and TRBJ1-2; the D is unclear. This CDR3 has 13 residues. The ends were cut back, 3 bases at V and 2 bases at J, with 7 bases in the middle. Germline V gene sequence: CDR1 MDHEN, CDR2 SYDVKM.

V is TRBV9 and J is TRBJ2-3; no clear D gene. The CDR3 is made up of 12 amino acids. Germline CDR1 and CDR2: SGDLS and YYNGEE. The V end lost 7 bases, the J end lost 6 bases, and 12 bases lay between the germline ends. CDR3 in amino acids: CASGLGFDTQYF. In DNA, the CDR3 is TGTGCCAGCGGTTTGGGCTTCGATACGCAGTATTTT.

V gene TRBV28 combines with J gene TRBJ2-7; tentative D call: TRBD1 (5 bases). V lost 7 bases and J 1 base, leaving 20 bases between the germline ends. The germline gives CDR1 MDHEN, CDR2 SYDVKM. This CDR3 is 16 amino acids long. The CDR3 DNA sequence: TGTGCCAGCATCGAATCCAACAGGTTTGGGTCCTACGAGCAGTACTTC. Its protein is CASIESNRFGSYEQYF.

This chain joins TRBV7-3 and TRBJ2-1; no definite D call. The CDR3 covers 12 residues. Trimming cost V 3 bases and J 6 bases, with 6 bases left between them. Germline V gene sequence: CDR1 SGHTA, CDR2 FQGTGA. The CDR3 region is CASSFYSNEQFF. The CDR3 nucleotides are TGTGCCAGCAGCTTCTACAGCAATGAGCAGTTCTTC.